Given below is one T cell receptor beta chain in context. Sequencing used immunoSEQ multiplex PCR; TCRdb keeps in-frame clones, though not all of them. Of 150,000 to 200,000 clones listed, roughly 88% are singletons. The sample originates from a study of blood T cell repertoires in COVID-19. Looking at the study overall: COVID-19 samples, acute and convalescent, were from the United States, Italy and Spain. T cells, B-cell-depleted T cells, or PBMCs supplied cDNA or gDNA.

Participants in the exposed group had met a COVID-19 case in the 2 weeks before joining the study. This CDR3 region has 11 residues. The germline V and J ends were trimmed by 4 bases and 5 bases, with 5 bases remaining between them. The chain has TRBV12-3 or TRBV12-4 and TRBJ1-1, with D uncertain. Sample: PBMCs or T cells enriched from blood (not recorded which). The sequence derives from a man in his 70s who had been exposed to COVID-19. The CDR3 protein is CASSSQTEAFF. CDR3 in DNA: TGTGCCAGCAGTTCTCAGACTGAAGCTTTCTTT.